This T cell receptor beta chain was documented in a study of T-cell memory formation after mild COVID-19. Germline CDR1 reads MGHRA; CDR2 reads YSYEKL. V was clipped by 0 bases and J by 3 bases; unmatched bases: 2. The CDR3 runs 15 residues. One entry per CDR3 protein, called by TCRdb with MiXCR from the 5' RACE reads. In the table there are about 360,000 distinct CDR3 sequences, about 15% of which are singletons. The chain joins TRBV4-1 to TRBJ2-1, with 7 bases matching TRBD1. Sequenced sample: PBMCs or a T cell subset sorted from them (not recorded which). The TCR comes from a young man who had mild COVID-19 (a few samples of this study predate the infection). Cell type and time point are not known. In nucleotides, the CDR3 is TGCGCCAGCAGCCAAGAACGACAGGGCTACAATGAGCAGTTCTTC. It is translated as CASSQERQGYNEQFF.